The clone carrying this T cell receptor beta chain was observed many times. No antigen is known for it. 5'-RACE, quantitative and with molecular barcodes, yielded the TCR beta libraries. TCRdb re-analysed the 5' RACE reads in MiXCR, keeping a single row per CDR3 protein. This table holds 180,000 or so distinct CDR3 sequences, approximately 10% found once. This entry belongs to a study of CD8 T cells in ankylosing spondylitis. General observations from the study: Characteristic of ankylosing spondylitis blood, it appeared, was a TCR beta motif comprising roughly 8 highly homologous variants. Reports say disease-linked clones showed up significantly more in matched ankylosing spondylitis synovial fluid.

The sequence came from a male donor with ankylosing spondylitis or in good health (not recorded which). Sequencing input: blood, either unsorted or a sorted T cell fraction (not recorded which).

The CDR3 loop is CASSLRGGSGAYNEQFF. DNA for the CDR3: TGTGCCAGCAGCCTCCGGGGAGGTAGCGGGGCCTACAATGAGCAGTTCTTC. This rearrangement joins TRBV5-5 to TRBJ2-1; 8 bases are shared with TRBD2. The CDR3 covers 17 residues. Germline V CDR1 and CDR2: SGHKS, YYEKEE (reference sequence). With V trimmed by 4 bases and J by 2 bases, 11 bases remained unmatched.